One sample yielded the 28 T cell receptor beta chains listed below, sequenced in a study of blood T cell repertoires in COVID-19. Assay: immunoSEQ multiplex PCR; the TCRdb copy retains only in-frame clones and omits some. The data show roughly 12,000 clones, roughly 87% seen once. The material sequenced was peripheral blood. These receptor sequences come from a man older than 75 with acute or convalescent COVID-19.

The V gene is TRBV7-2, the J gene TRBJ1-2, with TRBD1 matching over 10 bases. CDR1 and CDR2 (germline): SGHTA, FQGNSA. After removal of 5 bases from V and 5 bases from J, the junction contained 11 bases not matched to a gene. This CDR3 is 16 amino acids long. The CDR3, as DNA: TGTGCCAGCAGCAGAAACTCCGGGACAGGGGAATATGGCTACACCTTC. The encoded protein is CASSRNSGTGEYGYTF. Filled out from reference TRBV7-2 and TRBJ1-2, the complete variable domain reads GAGVSQSPSNKVTEKGKDVELRCDPISGHTALYWYRQSLGQGLEFLIYFQGNSAPDKSGLPSDRFSAERTGGSVSTLTIQRTQQEDSAVYLCASSRNSGTGEYGYTFGSGTRLTVV.

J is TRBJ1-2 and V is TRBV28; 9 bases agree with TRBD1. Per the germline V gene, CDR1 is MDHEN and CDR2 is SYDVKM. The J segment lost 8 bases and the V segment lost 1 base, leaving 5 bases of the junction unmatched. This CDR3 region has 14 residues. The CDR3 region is CASSLLDRGHGYTF. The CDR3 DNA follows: TGTGCCAGCAGTTTATTGGACAGGGGTCACGGCTACACCTTC.

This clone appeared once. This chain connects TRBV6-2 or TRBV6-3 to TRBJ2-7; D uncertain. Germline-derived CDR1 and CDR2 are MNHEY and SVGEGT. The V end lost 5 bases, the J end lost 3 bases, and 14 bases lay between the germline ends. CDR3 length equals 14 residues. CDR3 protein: CASSPPTGGYEQYF. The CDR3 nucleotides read TGTGCCAGCAGTCCACCGACTGGTGGCTACGAGCAGTACTTC.

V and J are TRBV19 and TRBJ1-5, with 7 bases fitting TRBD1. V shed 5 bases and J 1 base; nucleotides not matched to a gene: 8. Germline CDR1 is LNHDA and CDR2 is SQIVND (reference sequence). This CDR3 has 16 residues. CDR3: CASSSRQGPSNQPQHF. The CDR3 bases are TGTGCCAGTAGTTCACGACAGGGCCCCAGCAATCAGCCCCAGCATTTT.

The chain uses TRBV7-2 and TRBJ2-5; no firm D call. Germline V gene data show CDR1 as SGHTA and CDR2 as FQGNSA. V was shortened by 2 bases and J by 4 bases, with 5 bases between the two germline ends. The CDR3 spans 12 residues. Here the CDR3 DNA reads TGTGCCAGCAGCTTATATTTAGAGACCCAGTACTTC. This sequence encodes CASSLYLETQYF.

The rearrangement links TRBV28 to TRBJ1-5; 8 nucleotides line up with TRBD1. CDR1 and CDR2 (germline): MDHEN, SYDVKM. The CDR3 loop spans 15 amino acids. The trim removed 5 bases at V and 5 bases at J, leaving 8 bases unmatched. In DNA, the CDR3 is TGTGCCAGCAGTCCCCGACAGGGGCGACATCAGCCCCAGCATTTT. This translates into CASSPRQGRHQPQHF.

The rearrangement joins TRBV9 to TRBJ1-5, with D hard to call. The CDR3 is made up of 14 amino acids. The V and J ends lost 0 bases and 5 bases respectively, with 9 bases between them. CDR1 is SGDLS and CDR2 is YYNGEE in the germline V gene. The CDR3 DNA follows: TGTGCCAGCAGCGTAGGTTTAGCCCATCAGCCCCAGCATTTT. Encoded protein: CASSVGLAHQPQHF. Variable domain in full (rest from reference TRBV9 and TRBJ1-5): DSGVTQTPKHLITATGQRVTLRCSPRSGDLSVYWYQQSLDQGLQFLIQYYNGEERAKGNILERFSAQQFPDLHSELNLSSLELGDSALYFCASSVGLAHQPQHFGDGTRLSIL.

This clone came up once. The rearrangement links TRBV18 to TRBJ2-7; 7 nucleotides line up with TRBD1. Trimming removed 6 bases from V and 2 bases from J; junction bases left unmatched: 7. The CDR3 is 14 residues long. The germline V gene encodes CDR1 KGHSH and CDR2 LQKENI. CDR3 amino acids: CASSPGQAAYEQYF. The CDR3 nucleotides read TGTGCCAGCTCTCCCGGACAGGCAGCCTACGAGCAGTACTTC.

The CDR3 DNA reads TGTGCCAGCAGCAGACAGAGCTCCTACAATGAGCAGTTCTTC. This codes for CASSRQSSYNEQFF. The chain couples TRBV3-1 (or the pseudogene TRBV3-2) to TRBJ2-1; D may be TRBD1 (5 bases). CDR1 LGHDT and CDR2 YNNKEL come from the germline V gene (reference sequence). V lost 5 bases and J lost 0, with 8 bases in between. This CDR3 contains 14 residues.

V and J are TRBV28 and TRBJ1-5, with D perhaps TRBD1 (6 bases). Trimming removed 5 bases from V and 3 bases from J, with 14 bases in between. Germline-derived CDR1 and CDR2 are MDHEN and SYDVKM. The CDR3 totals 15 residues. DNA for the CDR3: TGTGCCAGCAGTACGGGCGGGGGGCCCAATCAGCCCCAGCATTTT. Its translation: CASSTGGGPNQPQHF.

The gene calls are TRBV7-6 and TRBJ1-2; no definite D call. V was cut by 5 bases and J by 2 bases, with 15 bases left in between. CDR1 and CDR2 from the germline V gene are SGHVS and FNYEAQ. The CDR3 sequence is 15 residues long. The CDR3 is CASSPRGGRNYGYTF. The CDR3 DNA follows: TGTGCCAGCAGCCCCCGGGGAGGGCGGAACTATGGCTACACCTTC.

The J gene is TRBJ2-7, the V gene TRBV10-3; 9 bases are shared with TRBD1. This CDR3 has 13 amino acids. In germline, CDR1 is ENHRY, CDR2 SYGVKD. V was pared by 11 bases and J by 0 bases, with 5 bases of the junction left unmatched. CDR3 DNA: TGTGCCTATGGACAGGGGCGCTCCTACGAGCAGTACTTC. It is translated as CAYGQGRSYEQYF.

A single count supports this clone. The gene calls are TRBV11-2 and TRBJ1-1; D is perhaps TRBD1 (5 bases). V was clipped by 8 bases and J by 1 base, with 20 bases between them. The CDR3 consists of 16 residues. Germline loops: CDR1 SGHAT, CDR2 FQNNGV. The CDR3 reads CASALGGEGRNTEAFF. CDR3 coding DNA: TGTGCCAGCGCCTTAGGAGGGGAGGGTAGGAACACTGAAGCTTTCTTT.

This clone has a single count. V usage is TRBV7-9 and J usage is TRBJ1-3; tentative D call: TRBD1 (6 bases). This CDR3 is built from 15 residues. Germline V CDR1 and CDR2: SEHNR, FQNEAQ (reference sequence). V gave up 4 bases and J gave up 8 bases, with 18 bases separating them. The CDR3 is CASSSTTGPADTIYF. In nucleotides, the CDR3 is TGTGCCAGCAGCTCCACGACAGGCCCCGCGGACACCATATATTTT.

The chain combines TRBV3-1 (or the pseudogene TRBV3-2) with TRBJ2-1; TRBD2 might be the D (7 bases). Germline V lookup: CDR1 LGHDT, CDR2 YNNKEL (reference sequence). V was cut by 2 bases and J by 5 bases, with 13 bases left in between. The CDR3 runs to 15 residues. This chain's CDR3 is CASSQWGGPNNEQFF. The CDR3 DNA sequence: TGTGCCAGCAGCCAATGGGGGGGCCCTAACAATGAGCAGTTCTTC.

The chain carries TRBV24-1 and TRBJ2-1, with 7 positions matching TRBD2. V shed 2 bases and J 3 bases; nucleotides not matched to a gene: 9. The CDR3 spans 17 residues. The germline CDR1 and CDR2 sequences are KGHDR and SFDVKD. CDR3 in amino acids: CATSDWGEGRDYNEQFF. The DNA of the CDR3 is TGTGCCACCAGTGATTGGGGGGAGGGGAGAGACTACAATGAGCAGTTCTTC.

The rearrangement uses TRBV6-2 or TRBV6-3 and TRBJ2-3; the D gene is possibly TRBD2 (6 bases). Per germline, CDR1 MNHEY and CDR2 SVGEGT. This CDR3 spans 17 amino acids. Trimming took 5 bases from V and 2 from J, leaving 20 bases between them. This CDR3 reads CASSPRRASFSTDTQYF. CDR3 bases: TGTGCCAGCAGTCCCCGGAGGGCGAGTTTTTCCACAGATACGCAGTATTTT.

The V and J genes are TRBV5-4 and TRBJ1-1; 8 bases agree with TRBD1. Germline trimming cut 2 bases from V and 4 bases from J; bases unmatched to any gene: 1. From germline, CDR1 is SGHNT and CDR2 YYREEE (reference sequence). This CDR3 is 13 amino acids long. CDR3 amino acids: CASSLQGVTEAFF. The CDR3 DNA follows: TGTGCCAGCAGCTTACAGGGGGTCACTGAAGCTTTCTTT. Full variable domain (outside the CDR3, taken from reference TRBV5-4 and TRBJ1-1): ETGVTQSPTHLIKTRGQQVTLRCSSQSGHNTVSWYQQALGQGPQFIFQYYREEENGRGNFPPRFSGLQFPNYSSELNVNALELDDSALYLCASSLQGVTEAFFGQGTRLTVV.

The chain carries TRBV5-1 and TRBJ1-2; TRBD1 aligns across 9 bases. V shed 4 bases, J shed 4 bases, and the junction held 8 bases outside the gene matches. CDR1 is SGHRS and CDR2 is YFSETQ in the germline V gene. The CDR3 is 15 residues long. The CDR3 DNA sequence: TGCGCCAGCAGCACTGCCGGGACAGGGATCTATGGCTACACCTTC. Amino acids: CASSTAGTGIYGYTF.

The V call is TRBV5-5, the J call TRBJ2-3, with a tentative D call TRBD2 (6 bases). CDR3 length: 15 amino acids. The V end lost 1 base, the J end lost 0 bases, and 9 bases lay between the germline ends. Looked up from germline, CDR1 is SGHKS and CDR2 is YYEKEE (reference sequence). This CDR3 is CASSLLAGSTDTQYF. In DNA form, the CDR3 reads TGTGCCAGCAGCTTGCTCGCGGGGAGCACAGATACGCAGTATTTT.

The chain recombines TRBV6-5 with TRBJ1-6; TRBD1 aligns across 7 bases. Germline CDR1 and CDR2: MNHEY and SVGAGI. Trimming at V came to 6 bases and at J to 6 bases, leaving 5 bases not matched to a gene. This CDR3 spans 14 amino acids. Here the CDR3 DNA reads TGTGCCAGCAGACCACAGGGGATTAATTCACCCCTCCACTTT. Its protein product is CASRPQGINSPLHF.

The DNA of the CDR3 is TGCGCCAGCAGCTTGTCCACCTACACAGATACGCAGTATTTT. The encoded protein is CASSLSTYTDTQYF. The J gene is TRBJ2-3, the V gene TRBV5-1; D is uncertain. Germline-derived CDR1 and CDR2 are SGHRS and YFSETQ. The CDR3 has 14 residues. V was pared by 1 base and J by 2 bases, with 8 bases between.

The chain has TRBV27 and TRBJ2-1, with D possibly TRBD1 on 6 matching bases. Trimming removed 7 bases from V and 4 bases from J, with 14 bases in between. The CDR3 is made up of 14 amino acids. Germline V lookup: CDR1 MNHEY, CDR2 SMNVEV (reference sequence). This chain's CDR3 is CASTIPGQYNEQFF. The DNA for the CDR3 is TGTGCCAGCACCATACCGGGACAATACAATGAGCAGTTCTTC.

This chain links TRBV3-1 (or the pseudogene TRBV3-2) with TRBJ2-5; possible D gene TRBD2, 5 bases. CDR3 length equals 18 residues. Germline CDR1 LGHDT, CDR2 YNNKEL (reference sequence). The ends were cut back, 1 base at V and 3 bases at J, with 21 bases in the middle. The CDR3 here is CASSQASGTGSPKETQYF. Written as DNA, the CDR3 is TGTGCCAGCAGCCAAGCTTCTGGTACGGGGAGCCCCAAAGAGACCCAGTACTTC.

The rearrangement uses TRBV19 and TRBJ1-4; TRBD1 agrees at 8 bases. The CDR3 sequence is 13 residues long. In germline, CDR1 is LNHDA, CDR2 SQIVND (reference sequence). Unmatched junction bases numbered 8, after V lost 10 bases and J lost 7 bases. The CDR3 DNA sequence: TGTGCCACCCAGGGGGCGCGGGGTGAAAAACTGTTTTTT. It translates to CATQGARGEKLFF. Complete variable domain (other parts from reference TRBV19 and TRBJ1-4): DGGITQSPKYLFRKEGQNVTLSCEQNLNHDAMYWYRQDPGQGLRLIYYSQIVNDFQKGDIAEGYSVSREKKESFPLTVTSAQKNPTAFYLCATQGARGEKLFFGSGTQLSVL.

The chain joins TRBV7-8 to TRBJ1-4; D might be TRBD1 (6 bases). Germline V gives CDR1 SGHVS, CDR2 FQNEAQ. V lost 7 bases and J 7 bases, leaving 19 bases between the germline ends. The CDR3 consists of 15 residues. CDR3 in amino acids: CASTLGGGLFEKLFF. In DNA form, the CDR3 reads TGTGCCAGCACCCTAGGGGGGGGCCTTTTTGAAAAACTGTTTTTT.

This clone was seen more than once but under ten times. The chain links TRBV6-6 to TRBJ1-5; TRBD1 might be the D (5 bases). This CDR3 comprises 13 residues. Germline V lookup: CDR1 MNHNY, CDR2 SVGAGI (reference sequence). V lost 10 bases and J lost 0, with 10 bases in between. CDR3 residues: CATQGYSNQPQHF. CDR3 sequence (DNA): TGTGCCACGCAGGGATATAGCAATCAGCCCCAGCATTTT.

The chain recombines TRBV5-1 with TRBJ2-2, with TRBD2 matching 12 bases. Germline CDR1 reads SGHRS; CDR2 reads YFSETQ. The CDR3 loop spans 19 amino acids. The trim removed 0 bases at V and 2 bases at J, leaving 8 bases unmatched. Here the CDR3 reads CASSLGLAGAYRNTGELFF. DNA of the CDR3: TGCGCCAGCAGCTTGGGACTAGCGGGGGCCTACCGTAACACCGGGGAGCTGTTTTTT.